This TCR beta chain derives from a study of vaccination and CD4 T cells after COVID-19. Across the study: The convalescents comprised six males and four females, two of them Hispanic. Diagnosis preceded the drawing of post-COVID samples by a median 101 days (range 35 to 161). The stimulus for the cells was overlapping spike peptides derived from SARS-CoV-2, HCoV-NL63, HCoV-OC43 and HCoV-229E. General study findings and limits: Spike mono-reactivity was found in 304 of 307 vaccine-specific clones from convalescent patients.

This clonotype was counted only a few times. Its specificity is not known. Sequenced with the Oncomine TCR Beta short-read assay was DNA taken from cultured CD4+ T cells. TCRdb recomputed calls from the PCR reads with MiXCR, one row per CDR3 protein. There are about 10,000 distinct CDR3 sequences in the sample; roughly 45% occur only once, and around 30% lies in the top ten. Trimming removed 10 bases from V and 8 bases from J, with 17 bases in between. CDR3 length: 12 residues. The germline V gene encodes CDR1 ENHRY and CDR2 SYGVKD. Treatment of the sample: approximately 11-day PBMC culture with coronavirus spike peptide pools or control peptides (ViraFEST assay).

Input material: CD4+ T cells from blood, cultured in vitro. The chain joins TRBV10-3 to TRBJ1-2; tentatively, D is TRBD1 (6 bases). The source is a human donor who had recovered from COVID-19. The CDR3: CATAPQGSGYTF. The CDR3 region has the DNA TGTGCCACGGCCCCCCAGGGGAGCGGCTACACCTTC.